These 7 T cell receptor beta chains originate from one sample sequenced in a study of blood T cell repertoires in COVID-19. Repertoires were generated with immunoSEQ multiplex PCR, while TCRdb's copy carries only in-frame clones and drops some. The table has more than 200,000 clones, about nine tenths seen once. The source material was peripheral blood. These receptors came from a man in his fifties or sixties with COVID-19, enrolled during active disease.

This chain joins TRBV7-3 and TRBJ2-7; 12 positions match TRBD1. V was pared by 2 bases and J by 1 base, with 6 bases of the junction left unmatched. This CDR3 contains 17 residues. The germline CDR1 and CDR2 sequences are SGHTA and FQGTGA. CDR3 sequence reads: CASSLGTGGHRSYEQYF. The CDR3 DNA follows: TGTGCCAGCAGCTTAGGGACAGGGGGCCACAGATCCTACGAGCAGTACTTC. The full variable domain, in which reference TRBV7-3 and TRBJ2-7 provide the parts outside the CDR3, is GAGVSQTPSNKVTEKGKYVELRCDPISGHTALYWYRQSLGQGPEFLIYFQGTGAADDSGLPNDRFFAVRPEGSVSTLKIQRTERGDSAVYLCASSLGTGGHRSYEQYFGPGTRLTVT.

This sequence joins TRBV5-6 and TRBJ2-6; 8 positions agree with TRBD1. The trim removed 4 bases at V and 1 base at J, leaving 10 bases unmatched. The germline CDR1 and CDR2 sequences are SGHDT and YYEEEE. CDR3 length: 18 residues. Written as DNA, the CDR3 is TGTGCCAGCAGCCTCGTACAGGGGGTGAGGTCTGGGGCCAACGTCCTGACTTTC. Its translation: CASSLVQGVRSGANVLTF.

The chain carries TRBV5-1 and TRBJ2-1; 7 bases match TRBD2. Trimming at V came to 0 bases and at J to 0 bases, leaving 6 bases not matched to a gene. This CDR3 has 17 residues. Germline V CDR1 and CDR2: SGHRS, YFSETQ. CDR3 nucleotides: TGCGCCAGCAGCTTGGTTCAGGGCGGGAGCTCCTACAATGAGCAGTTCTTC. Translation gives CASSLVQGGSSYNEQFF.

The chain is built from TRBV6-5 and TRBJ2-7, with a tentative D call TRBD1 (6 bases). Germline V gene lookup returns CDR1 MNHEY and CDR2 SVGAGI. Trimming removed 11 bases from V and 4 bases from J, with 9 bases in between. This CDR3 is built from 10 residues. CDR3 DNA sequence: TGTGCCGGGGGCGGGTACGAGCAGTACTTC. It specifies CAGGGYEQYF.

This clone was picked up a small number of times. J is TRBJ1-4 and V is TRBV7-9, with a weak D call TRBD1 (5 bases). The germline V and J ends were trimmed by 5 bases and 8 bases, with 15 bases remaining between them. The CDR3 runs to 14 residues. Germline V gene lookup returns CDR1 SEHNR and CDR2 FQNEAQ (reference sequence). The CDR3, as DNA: TGTGCCAGCAGCGGCGGGGGGGAGGAAGAAAAACTGTTTTTT. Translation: CASSGGGEEEKLFF.

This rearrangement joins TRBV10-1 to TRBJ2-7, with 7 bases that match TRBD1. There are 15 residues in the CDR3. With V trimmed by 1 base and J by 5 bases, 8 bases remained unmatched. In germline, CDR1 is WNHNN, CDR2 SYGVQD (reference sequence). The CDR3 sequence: CASSEFRADRDEQYF. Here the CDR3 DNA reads TGCGCCAGCAGTGAGTTCCGCGCCGACAGGGACGAGCAGTACTTC.

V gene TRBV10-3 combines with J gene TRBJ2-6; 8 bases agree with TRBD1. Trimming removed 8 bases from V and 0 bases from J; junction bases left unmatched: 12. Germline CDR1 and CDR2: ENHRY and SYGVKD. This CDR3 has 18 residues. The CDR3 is CAIGDRGRPSSGANVLTF. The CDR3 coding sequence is TGTGCCATCGGCGACAGGGGTCGGCCAAGCTCTGGGGCCAACGTCCTGACTTTC.